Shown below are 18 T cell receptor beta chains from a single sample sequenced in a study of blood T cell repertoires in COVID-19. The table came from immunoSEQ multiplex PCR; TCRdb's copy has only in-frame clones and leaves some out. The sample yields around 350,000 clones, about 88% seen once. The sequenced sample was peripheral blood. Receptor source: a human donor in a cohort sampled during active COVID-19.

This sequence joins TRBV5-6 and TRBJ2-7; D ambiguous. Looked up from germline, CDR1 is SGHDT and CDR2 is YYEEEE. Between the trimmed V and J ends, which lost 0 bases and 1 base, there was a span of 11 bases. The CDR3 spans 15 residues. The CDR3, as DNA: TGTGCCAGCAGCTTGGTTCCACAAGTTTCCTACGAGCAGTACTTC. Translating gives CASSLVPQVSYEQYF.

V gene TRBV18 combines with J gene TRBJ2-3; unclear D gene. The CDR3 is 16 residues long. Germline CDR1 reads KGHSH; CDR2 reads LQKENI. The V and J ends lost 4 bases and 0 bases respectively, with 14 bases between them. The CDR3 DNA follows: TGTGCCAGCTCACTTCGTTGGCCGACTAGCACAGATACGCAGTATTTT. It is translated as CASSLRWPTSTDTQYF.

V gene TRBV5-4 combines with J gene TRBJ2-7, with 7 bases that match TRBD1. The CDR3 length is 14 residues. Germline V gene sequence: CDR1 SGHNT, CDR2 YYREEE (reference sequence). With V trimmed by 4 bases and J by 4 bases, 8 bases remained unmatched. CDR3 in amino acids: CASSIPGQSYEQYF. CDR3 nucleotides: TGTGCCAGCAGCATACCGGGACAGAGTTACGAGCAGTACTTC.

The CDR3: CAWSVQDPWATQYF. CDR3 bases: TGTGCCTGGAGTGTACAGGACCCGTGGGCGACCCAGTACTTC. V gene TRBV30 combines with J gene TRBJ2-5, with D perhaps TRBD1 (5 bases). Trimming stripped 0 bases from V and 7 bases from J, with 15 bases between. The CDR3 extends over 14 amino acids. Germline V gene sequence: CDR1 GTSNPN, CDR2 SVGIG (reference sequence). Looking up the rest from reference TRBV30 and TRBJ2-5 gives the full variable domain: SQTIHQWPATLVQPVGSPLSLECTVEGTSNPNLYWYRQAAGRGLQLLFYSVGIGQISSEVPQNLSASRPQDRQFILSSKKLLLSDSGFYLCAWSVQDPWATQYFGPGTRLLVL.

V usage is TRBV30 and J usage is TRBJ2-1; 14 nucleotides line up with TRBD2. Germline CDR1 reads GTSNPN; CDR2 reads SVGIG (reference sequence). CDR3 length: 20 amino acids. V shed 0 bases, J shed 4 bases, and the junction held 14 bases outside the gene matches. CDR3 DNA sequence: TGTGCCTGGAGTGTATCTAGTTTCGGGACTAGCGGGAGATGGTACAATGAGCAGTTCTTC. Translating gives CAWSVSSFGTSGRWYNEQFF. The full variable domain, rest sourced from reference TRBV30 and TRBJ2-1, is SQTIHQWPATLVQPVGSPLSLECTVEGTSNPNLYWYRQAAGRGLQLLFYSVGIGQISSEVPQNLSASRPQDRQFILSSKKLLLSDSGFYLCAWSVSSFGTSGRWYNEQFFGPGTRLTVL.

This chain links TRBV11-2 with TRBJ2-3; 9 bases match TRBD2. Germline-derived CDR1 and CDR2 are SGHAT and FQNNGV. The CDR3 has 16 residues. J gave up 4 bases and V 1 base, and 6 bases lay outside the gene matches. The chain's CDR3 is CASSLGWREGPDTQYF. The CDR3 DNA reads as TGTGCCAGCAGCTTAGGTTGGCGGGAGGGCCCAGATACGCAGTATTTT.

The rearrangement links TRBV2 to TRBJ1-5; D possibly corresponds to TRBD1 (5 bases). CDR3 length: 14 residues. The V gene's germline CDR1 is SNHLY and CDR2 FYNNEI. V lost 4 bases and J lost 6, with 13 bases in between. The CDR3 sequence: CASSVAQGGQPQHF. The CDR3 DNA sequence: TGTGCCAGCAGTGTCGCGCAGGGTGGTCAGCCCCAGCATTTT.

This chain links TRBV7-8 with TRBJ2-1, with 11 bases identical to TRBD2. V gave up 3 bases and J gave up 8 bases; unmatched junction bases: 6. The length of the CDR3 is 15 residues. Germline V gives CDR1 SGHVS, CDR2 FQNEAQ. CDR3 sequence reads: CASSFPSGGMYEQFF. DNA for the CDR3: TGTGCCAGCAGCTTTCCTAGCGGGGGGATGTATGAGCAGTTCTTC.

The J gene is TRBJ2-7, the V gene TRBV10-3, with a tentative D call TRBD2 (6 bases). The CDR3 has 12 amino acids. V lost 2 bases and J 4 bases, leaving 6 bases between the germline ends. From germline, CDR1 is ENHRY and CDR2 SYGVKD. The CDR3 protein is CAISEGGYEQYF. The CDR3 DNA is TGTGCCATCAGTGAGGGGGGGTACGAGCAGTACTTC.

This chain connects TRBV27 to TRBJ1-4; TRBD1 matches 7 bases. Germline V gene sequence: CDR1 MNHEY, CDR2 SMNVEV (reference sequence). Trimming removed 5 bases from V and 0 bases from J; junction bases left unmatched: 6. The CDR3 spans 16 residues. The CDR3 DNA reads TGTGCCAGCAGTAGCCGGGACAGAGCAACTAATGAAAAACTGTTTTTT. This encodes CASSSRDRATNEKLFF. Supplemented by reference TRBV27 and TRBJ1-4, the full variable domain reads EAQVTQNPRYLITVTGKKLTVTCSQNMNHEYMSWYRQDPGLGLRQIYYSMNVEVTDKGDVPEGYKVSRKEKRNFPLILESPSPNQTSLYFCASSSRDRATNEKLFFGSGTQLSVL.

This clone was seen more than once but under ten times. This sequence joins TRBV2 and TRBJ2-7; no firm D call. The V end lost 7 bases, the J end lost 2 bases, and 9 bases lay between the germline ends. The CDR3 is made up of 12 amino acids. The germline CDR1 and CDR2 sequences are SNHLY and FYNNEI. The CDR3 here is CASNGHTYEQYF. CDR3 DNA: TGTGCCAGCAATGGCCATACCTACGAGCAGTACTTC. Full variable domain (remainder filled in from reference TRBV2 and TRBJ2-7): EPEVTQTPSHQVTQMGQEVILRCVPISNHLYFYWYRQILGQKVEFLVSFYNNEISEKSEIFDDQFSVERPDGSNFTLKIRSTKLEDSAMYFCASNGHTYEQYFGPGTRLTVT.

The CDR3 DNA reads as TGTGCCTGGAGTCTACAGGGGGACGGAACTGAAGCTTTCTTT. It yields the protein CAWSLQGDGTEAFF. The genes are TRBV30 and TRBJ1-1; 8 bases fit TRBD1. The J segment lost 5 bases and the V segment lost 2 bases, leaving 7 bases of the junction unmatched. Germline V CDR1 and CDR2: GTSNPN, SVGIG (reference sequence). CDR3 length: 14 residues.

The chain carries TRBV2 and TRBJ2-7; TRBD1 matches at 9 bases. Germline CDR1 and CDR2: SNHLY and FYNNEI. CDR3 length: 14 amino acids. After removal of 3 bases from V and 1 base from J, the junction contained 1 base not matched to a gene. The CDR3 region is CASSDGTGSYEQYF. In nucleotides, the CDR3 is TGTGCCAGCAGTGATGGGACAGGGTCCTACGAGCAGTACTTC.

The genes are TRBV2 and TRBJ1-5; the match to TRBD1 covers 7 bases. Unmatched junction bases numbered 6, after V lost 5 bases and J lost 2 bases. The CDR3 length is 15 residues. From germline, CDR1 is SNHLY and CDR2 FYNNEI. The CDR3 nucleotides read TGTGCCAGCAGTAAAGGGACAGAGGGCAATCAGCCCCAGCATTTT. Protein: CASSKGTEGNQPQHF.

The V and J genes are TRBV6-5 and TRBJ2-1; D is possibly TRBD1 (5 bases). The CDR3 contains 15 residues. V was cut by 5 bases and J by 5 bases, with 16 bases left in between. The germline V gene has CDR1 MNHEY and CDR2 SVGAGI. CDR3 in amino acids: CASSLSARANNEQFF. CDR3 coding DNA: TGTGCCAGCAGTCTCTCCGCCAGGGCCAACAATGAGCAGTTCTTC.

The CDR3 DNA is TGTGCCAGCAGCTTAGAGGCGGTTACTAATGAAAAACTGTTTTTT. Translation gives CASSLEAVTNEKLFF. The chain combines TRBV7-2 with TRBJ1-4; D unclear. Trimming removed 1 base at V and 2 bases at J, with 8 bases between. Germline CDR1 and CDR2: SGHTA and FQGNSA. This CDR3 comprises 15 residues.

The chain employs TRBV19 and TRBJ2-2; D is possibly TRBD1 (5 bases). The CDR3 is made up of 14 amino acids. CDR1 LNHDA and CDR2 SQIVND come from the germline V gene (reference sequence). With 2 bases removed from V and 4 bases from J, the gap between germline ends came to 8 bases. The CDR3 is CASSITGPTGELFF. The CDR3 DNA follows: TGTGCCAGTAGTATAACAGGACCCACCGGGGAGCTGTTTTTT.

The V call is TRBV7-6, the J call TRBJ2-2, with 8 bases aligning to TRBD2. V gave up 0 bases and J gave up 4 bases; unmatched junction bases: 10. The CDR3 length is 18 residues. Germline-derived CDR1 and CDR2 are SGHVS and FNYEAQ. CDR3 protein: CASSLARAGGLLTGELFF. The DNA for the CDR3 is TGTGCCAGCAGCTTAGCGCGGGCGGGGGGCCTCCTCACCGGGGAGCTGTTTTTT.